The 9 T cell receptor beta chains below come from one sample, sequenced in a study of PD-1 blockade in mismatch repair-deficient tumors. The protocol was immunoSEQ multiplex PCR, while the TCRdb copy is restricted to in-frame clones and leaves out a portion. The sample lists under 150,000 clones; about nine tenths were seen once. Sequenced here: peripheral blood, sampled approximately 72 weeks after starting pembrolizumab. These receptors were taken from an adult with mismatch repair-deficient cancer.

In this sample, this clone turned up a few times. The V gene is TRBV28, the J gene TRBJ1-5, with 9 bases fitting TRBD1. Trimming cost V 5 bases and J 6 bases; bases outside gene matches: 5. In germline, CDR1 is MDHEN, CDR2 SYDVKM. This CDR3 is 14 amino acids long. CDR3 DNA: TGTGCCAGCAGTAGCGGGACAGGGAGTCAGCCCCAGCATTTT. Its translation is CASSSGTGSQPQHF. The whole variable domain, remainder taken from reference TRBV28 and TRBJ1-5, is DVKVTQSSRYLVKRTGEKVFLECVQDMDHENMFWYRQDPGLGLRLIYFSYDVKMKEKGDIPEGYSVSREKKERFSLILESASTNQTSMYLCASSSGTGSQPQHFGDGTRLSIL.

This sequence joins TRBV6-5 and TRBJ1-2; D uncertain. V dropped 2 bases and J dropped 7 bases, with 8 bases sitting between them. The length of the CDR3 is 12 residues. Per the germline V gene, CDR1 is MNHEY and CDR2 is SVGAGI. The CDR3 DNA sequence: TGTGCCAGCAGTTACAGGAGCTCTGGCTACACCTTC. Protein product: CASSYRSSGYTF.

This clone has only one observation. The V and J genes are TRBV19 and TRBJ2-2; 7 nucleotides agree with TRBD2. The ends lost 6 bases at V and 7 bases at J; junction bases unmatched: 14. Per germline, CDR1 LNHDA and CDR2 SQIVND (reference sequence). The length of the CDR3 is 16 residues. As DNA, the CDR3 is TGTGCCAGTAGCGAGGCGGGTAGCGGGCAAGTCGGGGAGCTGTTTTTT. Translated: CASSEAGSGQVGELFF.

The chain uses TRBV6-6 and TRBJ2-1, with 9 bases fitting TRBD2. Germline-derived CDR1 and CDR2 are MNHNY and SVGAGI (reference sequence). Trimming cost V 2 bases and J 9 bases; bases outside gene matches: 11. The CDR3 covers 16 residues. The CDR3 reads CASSYTGAGGPGEQFF. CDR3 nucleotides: TGTGCCAGCAGTTACACCGGGGCGGGAGGGCCGGGTGAGCAGTTCTTC.

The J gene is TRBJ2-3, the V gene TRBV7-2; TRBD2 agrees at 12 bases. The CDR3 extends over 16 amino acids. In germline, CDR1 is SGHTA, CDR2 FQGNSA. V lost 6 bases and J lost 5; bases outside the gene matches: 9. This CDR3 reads CASREASGRAIDTQYF. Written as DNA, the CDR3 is TGTGCCAGCAGAGAAGCTAGCGGGAGGGCCATAGATACGCAGTATTTT.

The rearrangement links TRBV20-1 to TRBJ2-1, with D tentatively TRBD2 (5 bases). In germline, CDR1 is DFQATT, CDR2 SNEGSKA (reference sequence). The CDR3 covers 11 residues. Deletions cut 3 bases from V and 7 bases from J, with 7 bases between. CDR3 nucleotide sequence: TGCAGTGCTAGCGGACTGAATGAGCAGTTCTTC. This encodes CSASGLNEQFF.

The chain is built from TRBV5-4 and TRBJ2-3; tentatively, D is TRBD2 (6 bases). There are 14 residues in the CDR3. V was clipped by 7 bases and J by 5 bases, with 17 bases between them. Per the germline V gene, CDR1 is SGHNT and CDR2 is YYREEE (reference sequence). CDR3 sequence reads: CASRRANEVDTQYF. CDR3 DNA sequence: TGTGCCAGCCGGAGGGCTAACGAGGTAGATACGCAGTATTTT.

Here the CDR3 DNA reads TGTGCCAGCAGTTTAATAGGACGCAGCTCCTACAATGAGCAGTTCTTC. Translating it yields CASSLIGRSSYNEQFF. The chain recombines TRBV28 with TRBJ2-1; D remains unclear. From germline, CDR1 is MDHEN and CDR2 SYDVKM. The CDR3 is 16 residues long. Trimming stripped 2 bases from V and 0 bases from J, with 11 bases between.

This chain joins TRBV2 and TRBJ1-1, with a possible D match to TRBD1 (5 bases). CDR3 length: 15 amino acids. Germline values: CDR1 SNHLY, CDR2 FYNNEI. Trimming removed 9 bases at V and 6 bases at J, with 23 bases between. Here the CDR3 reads CASGRRVIGGAEAFF. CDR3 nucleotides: TGTGCCAGTGGGAGGCGTGTCATCGGAGGGGCTGAAGCTTTCTTT.